These 28 T cell receptor beta chains came from one sample sequenced in a study of blood T cell repertoires in COVID-19. Clones were read by immunoSEQ multiplex PCR, and TCRdb kept only the in-frame ones, dropping some. Here the sample spans roughly 240,000 clones, 86% being singletons. The sample comprised peripheral blood. These TCRs come from a woman at least 80 years old with COVID-19, enrolled during active disease.

The chain recombines TRBV28 with TRBJ2-3; TRBD1 matches 10 bases. CDR3 length: 15 amino acids. Per the germline V gene, CDR1 is MDHEN and CDR2 is SYDVKM. J was trimmed by 7 bases and V by 5 bases; bases with no gene match: 9. CDR3 nucleotides: TGTGCCAGCAGTAAGCCAGGGACAGGGGCTTATACGCAGTATTTT. Translating gives CASSKPGTGAYTQYF.

The chain carries TRBV28 and TRBJ1-2, with a tentative D call TRBD1 (6 bases). This CDR3 contains 14 residues. Deletions cut 10 bases from V and 5 bases from J, with 20 bases between. The germline V gene encodes CDR1 MDHEN and CDR2 SYDVKM. The CDR3 is CATSLPQGRYGYTF. The CDR3 nucleotides read TGTGCCACCTCCCTCCCACAGGGACGGTATGGCTACACCTTC.

The chain has TRBV11-2 and TRBJ1-4, with TRBD1 matching 7 bases. Germline CDR1 SGHAT, CDR2 FQNNGV. V dropped 1 base and J dropped 6; count of bases not matched to a gene: 11. This CDR3 spans 17 amino acids. CDR3 bases: TGTGCCAGCAGCTTAGGGCTGCAGGGGGGCGAATATGAAAAACTGTTTTTT. As protein: CASSLGLQGGEYEKLFF.

The chain combines TRBV27 with TRBJ1-2; TRBD1 aligns across 8 bases. CDR3 size: 14 residues. With 5 bases clipped from V and 1 base from J, the junction kept 3 bases outside the gene matches. The germline V gene encodes CDR1 MNHEY and CDR2 SMNVEV (reference sequence). The CDR3 reads CASSRTGNNYGYTF. Here the CDR3 DNA reads TGTGCCAGCAGTCGGACAGGGAATAACTATGGCTACACCTTC.

This clone was counted between two and nine times. The V gene is TRBV19, the J gene TRBJ1-4; 8 bases align to TRBD1. J gave up 0 bases and V 8 bases, and 5 bases lay outside the gene matches. This CDR3 spans 15 amino acids. The germline V gene has CDR1 LNHDA and CDR2 SQIVND (reference sequence). CDR3: CASSGQGSTNEKLFF. The CDR3 region has the DNA TGTGCCAGTTCCGGACAGGGTTCAACTAATGAAAAACTGTTTTTT.

The gene calls are TRBV5-1 and TRBJ2-1; D might be TRBD1 (6 bases). V was cut by 1 base and J by 0 bases, with 8 bases left in between. The CDR3 contains 15 residues. The germline V gene encodes CDR1 SGHRS and CDR2 YFSETQ. The CDR3 DNA reads as TGCGCCAGCAGCTTGACAGGGAGCTCCTACAATGAGCAGTTCTTC. It yields the protein CASSLTGSSYNEQFF.

The CDR3 DNA reads TGTGCCAGCAGCCAACTAGCGGGGGCATACAATGAGCAGTTCTTC. It specifies CASSQLAGAYNEQFF. This chain connects TRBV11-2 to TRBJ2-1, with 11 bases fitting TRBD2. The CDR3 is 15 residues long. CDR1 SGHAT and CDR2 FQNNGV come from the germline V gene. V trimming: 5 bases; J trimming: 4 bases; junction bases outside the gene matches: 4.

The rearrangement uses TRBV19 and TRBJ1-5, with D possibly TRBD1 on 5 matching bases. The CDR3 is made up of 13 amino acids. V was shortened by 6 bases and J by 3 bases, with 9 bases between the two germline ends. Germline-derived CDR1 and CDR2 are LNHDA and SQIVND (reference sequence). CDR3 in DNA: TGTGCCAGTAGCCAGGGATCCAATCAGCCCCAGCATTTT. As protein: CASSQGSNQPQHF.

V is TRBV7-9 and J is TRBJ1-3; D might be TRBD1 (6 bases). The germline V gene has CDR1 SEHNR and CDR2 FQNEAQ (reference sequence). The CDR3 has 14 residues. The V end was cut by 3 bases, the J end by 3 bases, with 9 bases between. CDR3 amino acids: CASSLSGVGNTIYF. The CDR3 region has the DNA TGTGCCAGCAGCTTGTCAGGGGTTGGAAACACCATATATTTT.

J is TRBJ1-6 and V is TRBV7-6; no clear D gene. CDR1 SGHVS and CDR2 FNYEAQ come from the germline V gene. The CDR3 runs 15 residues. Deletions cut 5 bases from V and 8 bases from J, with 16 bases between. The CDR3: CASSPTGFVDSPLHF. The CDR3 nucleotides read TGTGCCAGCAGCCCGACCGGGTTCGTTGATTCACCCCTCCACTTT. Full variable domain (remainder filled in from reference TRBV7-6 and TRBJ1-6): GAGVSQSPRYKVTKRGQDVALRCDPISGHVSLYWYRQALGQGPEFLTYFNYEAQQDKSGLPNDRFSAERPEGSISTLTIQRTEQRDSAMYRCASSPTGFVDSPLHFGNGTRLTVT.

The chain joins TRBV27 to TRBJ1-3; D gene ambiguous. Germline V gene sequence: CDR1 MNHEY, CDR2 SMNVEV (reference sequence). V gave up 5 bases and J gave up 4 bases, with 12 bases separating them. The CDR3 is 14 residues long. CDR3 sequence (DNA): TGTGCCAGCAGTACAGTAATGAACGGAAACACCATATATTTT. This sequence encodes CASSTVMNGNTIYF.

This clone is a singleton in its sample. V and J are TRBV6-2 or TRBV6-3 and TRBJ1-5; no clear D gene. CDR1 MNHEY and CDR2 SVGEGT come from the germline V gene. This CDR3 comprises 14 residues. The V gene lost 7 bases and the J gene lost 3 bases, with 13 bases spanning the gap. The CDR3: CASTPAGLNQPQHF. As DNA, the CDR3 is TGTGCCAGCACCCCCGCGGGTCTCAATCAGCCCCAGCATTTT.

The chain recombines TRBV5-6 with TRBJ2-2, with 7 bases fitting TRBD1. The V gene end was trimmed by 5 bases and the J gene end by 5 bases; junction bases not matched to a gene: 15. The CDR3 covers 17 residues. Germline V lookup: CDR1 SGHDT, CDR2 YYEEEE. The CDR3 protein is CASRDPGQQVTTGELFF. The CDR3 bases are TGTGCCAGCAGGGATCCGGGACAGCAGGTGACAACCGGGGAGCTGTTTTTT. The full variable domain, in which reference TRBV5-6 and TRBJ2-2 provide the parts outside the CDR3, is DAGVTQSPTHLIKTRGQQVTLRCSPKSGHDTVSWYQQALGQGPQFIFQYYEEEERQRGNFPDRFSGHQFPNYSSELNVNALLLGDSALYLCASRDPGQQVTTGELFFGEGSRLTVL.

J is TRBJ1-6 and V is TRBV6-1, with unresolved D. Trimming left V 2 bases short and J 0 bases short, with 14 bases between. The CDR3 is made up of 18 amino acids. Germline loops: CDR1 MNHNS, CDR2 SASEGT. As DNA, the CDR3 is TGTGCCAGCAGTGAATTGGTAGCATCGAGCTCCTATAATTCACCCCTCCACTTT. Its protein product is CASSELVASSSYNSPLHF.

The chain joins TRBV25-1 to TRBJ1-5; 7 bases fit TRBD1. The CDR3 is made up of 14 amino acids. CDR1 is MGHDK, CDR2 SYGVNS, per germline. Trimming at V came to 4 bases and at J to 1 base, leaving 1 base not matched to a gene. The DNA of the CDR3 is TGTGCCAGCAGTGGGGGACAGAGCAATCAGCCCCAGCATTTT. Translation gives CASSGGQSNQPQHF.

This clone was seen a single time. The chain joins TRBV15 to TRBJ2-5; D is unclear. The CDR3 has 12 residues. Trimming took off 2 bases at V and 5 bases at J, with 6 bases between the two ends. Germline values: CDR1 LNHNV, CDR2 YYDKDF (reference sequence). The CDR3 DNA reads as TGTGCCACCAGCAGACCAATGGAGACCCAGTACTTC. It yields the protein CATSRPMETQYF.

The chain links TRBV7-2 to TRBJ1-1; 7 bases align to TRBD1. Trimming removed 5 bases from V and 12 bases from J; junction bases left unmatched: 12. This CDR3 region has 13 residues. From germline, CDR1 is SGHTA and CDR2 FQGNSA. The chain's CDR3 is CASSQRQGSFSFF. The CDR3, as DNA: TGTGCCAGCAGCCAAAGACAGGGCTCCTTCTCTTTCTTT. The entire variable domain, with the rest obtained from reference TRBV7-2 and TRBJ1-1, is as follows: GAGVSQSPSNKVTEKGKDVELRCDPISGHTALYWYRQSLGQGLEFLIYFQGNSAPDKSGLPSDRFSAERTGGSVSTLTIQRTQQEDSAVYLCASSQRQGSFSFFGQGTRLTVV.

The chain couples TRBV28 to TRBJ1-4; 7 bases line up with TRBD1. With 3 bases clipped from V and 7 bases from J, the junction kept 11 bases outside the gene matches. The germline gives CDR1 MDHEN, CDR2 SYDVKM. CDR3 size: 16 residues. The CDR3 region is CASSLPQTGLGEKLFF. CDR3 DNA: TGTGCCAGCAGTTTGCCACAGACAGGGTTAGGTGAAAAACTGTTTTTT.

The CDR3 loop reads CASSPGTGGGNEQYF. The CDR3, as DNA: TGCGCCAGCAGCCCTGGGACAGGGGGCGGGAACGAGCAGTACTTC. The chain joins TRBV5-1 to TRBJ2-7, with 12 bases matching TRBD1. The CDR3 contains 15 residues. The V gene's germline CDR1 is SGHRS and CDR2 YFSETQ. The ends lost 4 bases at V and 5 bases at J; junction bases unmatched: 7.

The rearrangement joins TRBV19 to TRBJ1-5, with TRBD1 as a possible D gene (5 bases). CDR3 size: 14 residues. V was pared by 6 bases and J by 5 bases, with 14 bases between. Germline lookup yields CDR1 LNHDA and CDR2 SQIVND (reference sequence). CDR3: CASSPQGGDQPQHF. Written as DNA, the CDR3 is TGTGCCAGTAGCCCGCAGGGTGGGGATCAGCCCCAGCATTTT.

The chain has TRBV6-5 and TRBJ1-2; 10 positions agree with TRBD1. Looked up from germline, CDR1 is MNHEY and CDR2 is SVGAGI. This CDR3 comprises 14 residues. V gave up 6 bases and J gave up 7 bases; unmatched junction bases: 8. This chain's CDR3 is CASSKRQGAGGYTF. In DNA, the CDR3 is TGTGCCAGCAGCAAACGACAGGGGGCGGGTGGCTACACCTTC.

The chain joins TRBV2 to TRBJ1-2, with D possibly being TRBD1 (6 bases). The germline CDR1 and CDR2 sequences are SNHLY and FYNNEI. The CDR3 is 13 amino acids. V shed 8 bases and J shed 4 bases, with 14 bases lying between them. CDR3 amino acids: CASCEGGGYGYTF. CDR3 sequence (DNA): TGTGCCAGCTGCGAGGGGGGGGGCTATGGCTACACCTTC. The complete variable domain, with remaining parts taken from reference TRBV2 and TRBJ1-2, reads EPEVTQTPSHQVTQMGQEVILRCVPISNHLYFYWYRQILGQKVEFLVSFYNNEISEKSEIFDDQFSVERPDGSNFTLKIRSTKLEDSAMYFCASCEGGGYGYTFGSGTRLTVV.

The rearrangement links TRBV28 to TRBJ1-6, with 10 bases lining up with TRBD1. From germline, CDR1 is MDHEN and CDR2 SYDVKM. CDR3 length equals 15 residues. The ends lost 4 bases at V and 6 bases at J; junction bases unmatched: 3. CDR3 nucleotide sequence: TGTGCCAGCAGTTGGACAGGGGGAACTAATTCACCCCTCCACTTT. Protein product: CASSWTGGTNSPLHF.

The J gene is TRBJ2-3, the V gene TRBV6-1, with D possibly being TRBD1 (7 bases). The germline V and J ends were trimmed by 4 bases and 9 bases, with 20 bases remaining between them. Germline V gene sequence: CDR1 MNHNS, CDR2 SASEGT. The CDR3 has 15 amino acids. CDR3 sequence (DNA): TGTGCCAGCAGTGTGAGTGGAGGGGGCCAAGGCACGCAGTATTTT. Translation: CASSVSGGGQGTQYF.

The chain employs TRBV19 and TRBJ1-1; maybe TRBD1 (5 bases). Germline-derived CDR1 and CDR2 are LNHDA and SQIVND (reference sequence). V was cut by 5 bases and J by 1 base, with 11 bases left in between. This CDR3 has 14 residues. The CDR3 sequence is CASSLHTGNTEAFF. CDR3 bases: TGTGCCAGTAGTCTTCATACAGGGAACACTGAAGCTTTCTTT.

The CDR3 bases are TGCGCCAGCAGTGTAACAGGGGGACTTCAGAGCTCTGGAAACACCATATATTTT. Amino acid sequence: CASSVTGGLQSSGNTIYF. The gene calls are TRBV10-2 and TRBJ1-3; TRBD1 matches at 8 bases. The CDR3 is 18 amino acids. Losses at the gene ends were 4 bases for V and 0 bases for J; bases not matched to a gene: 11. Germline lookup yields CDR1 WSHSY and CDR2 SAAADI.

V is TRBV19 and J is TRBJ1-2; D perhaps matches TRBD1 (6 bases). This CDR3 region has 15 residues. The V and J ends lost 5 bases and 6 bases respectively, with 19 bases between them. CDR1 is LNHDA and CDR2 is SQIVND in the germline V gene (reference sequence). The CDR3 loop reads CASSPLGGPVDGYTF. CDR3 coding DNA: TGTGCCAGTAGTCCCTTGGGGGGGCCCGTCGATGGCTACACCTTC.

The gene calls are TRBV6-2 or TRBV6-3 and TRBJ2-7; D is ambiguous. The germline CDR1 and CDR2 sequences are MNHEY and SVGEGT. V lost 4 bases, J lost 1 base, and 11 bases lay in between. CDR3 length equals 14 residues. CDR3 DNA sequence: TGTGCCAGCAGTTTAAGTGCAGGTTCCTACGAGCAGTACTTC. This gives the protein CASSLSAGSYEQYF.